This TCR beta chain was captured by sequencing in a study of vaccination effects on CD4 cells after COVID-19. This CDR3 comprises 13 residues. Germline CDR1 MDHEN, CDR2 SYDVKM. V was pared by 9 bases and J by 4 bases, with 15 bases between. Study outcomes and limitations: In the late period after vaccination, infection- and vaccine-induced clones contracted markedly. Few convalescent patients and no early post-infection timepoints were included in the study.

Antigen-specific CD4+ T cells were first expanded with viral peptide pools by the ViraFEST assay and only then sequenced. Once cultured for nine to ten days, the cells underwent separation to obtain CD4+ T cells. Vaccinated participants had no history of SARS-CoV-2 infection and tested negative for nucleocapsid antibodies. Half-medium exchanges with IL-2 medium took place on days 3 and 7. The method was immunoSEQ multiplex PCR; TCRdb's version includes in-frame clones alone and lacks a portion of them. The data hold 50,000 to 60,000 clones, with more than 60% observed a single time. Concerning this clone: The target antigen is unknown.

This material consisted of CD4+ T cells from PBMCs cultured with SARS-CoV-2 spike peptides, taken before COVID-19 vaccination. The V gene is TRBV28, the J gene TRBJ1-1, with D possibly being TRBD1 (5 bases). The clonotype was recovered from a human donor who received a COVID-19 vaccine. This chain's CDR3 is CASFRGTPTEAFF. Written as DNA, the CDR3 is TGTGCCAGTTTTAGGGGCACCCCCACTGAAGCTTTCTTT.